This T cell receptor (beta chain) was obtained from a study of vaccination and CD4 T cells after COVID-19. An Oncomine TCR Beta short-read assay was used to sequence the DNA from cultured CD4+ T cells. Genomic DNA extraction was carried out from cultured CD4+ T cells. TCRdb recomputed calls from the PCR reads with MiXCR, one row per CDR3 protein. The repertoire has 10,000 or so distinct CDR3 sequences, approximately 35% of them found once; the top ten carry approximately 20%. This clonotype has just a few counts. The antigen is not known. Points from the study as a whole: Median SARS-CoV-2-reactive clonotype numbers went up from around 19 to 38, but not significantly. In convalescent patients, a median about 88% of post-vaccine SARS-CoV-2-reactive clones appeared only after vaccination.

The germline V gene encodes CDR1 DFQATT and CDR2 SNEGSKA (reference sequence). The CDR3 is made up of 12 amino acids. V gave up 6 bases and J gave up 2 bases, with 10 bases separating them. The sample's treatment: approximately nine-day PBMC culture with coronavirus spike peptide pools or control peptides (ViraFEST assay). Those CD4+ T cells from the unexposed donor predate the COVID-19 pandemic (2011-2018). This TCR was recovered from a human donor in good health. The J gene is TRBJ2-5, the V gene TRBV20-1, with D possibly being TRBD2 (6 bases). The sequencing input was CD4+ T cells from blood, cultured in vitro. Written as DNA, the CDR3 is TGCAGTGCCCCGGGACTTCAAGAGACCCAGTACTTC. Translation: CSAPGLQETQYF.